This T cell receptor (beta chain) was profiled in a study of T cell changes during pregnancy in multiple sclerosis. Sequenced by immunoSEQ multiplex PCR; TCRdb stores in-frame clones only, minus some. The profile shows roughly 89,000 clones, 94% of them singletons. Germline V gives CDR1 LNHNV, CDR2 YYDKDF (reference sequence). The CDR3 extends over 16 amino acids. The trim removed 6 bases at V and 3 bases at J, leaving 12 bases unmatched. This sequence joins TRBV15 and TRBJ1-1; 8 bases fit TRBD1. The specimen was peripheral blood, collected in the third trimester of pregnancy. The origin of this receptor is a female donor with multiple sclerosis, enrolled in a pregnancy study. The chain's CDR3 is CATRIDRGGGDTEAFF. DNA for the CDR3: TGTGCCACCAGGATCGACAGGGGCGGTGGGGACACTGAAGCTTTCTTT.